This T cell receptor (beta chain) was recorded in a study of beta chain features in type 1 diabetes. Whole-study context: Sorted cells from all samples, numbering 107,917,701, were examined. Notes on the study in general: The study found that naive, central memory and Treg TCRB repertoires appeared more similar in patients than in healthy donors. There was a possibility that cDNA sequencing over-represented cells with high TCR expression.

The CDR3 covers 16 residues. Looked up from germline, CDR1 is SGHRS and CDR2 is YFSETQ. Trimming stripped 0 bases from V and 0 bases from J, with 11 bases between. Each of the sorted populations had a purity greater than 95%. A remark on this clone: Its antigen is not known.

Reverse transcribing all isolated RNA meant expressed TCRB transcripts were sequenced. TCRdb's copy holds only in-frame clones and misses some; the assay was immunoSEQ multiplex PCR. The table has around 200,000 clones, about 13% seen once. The origin of this receptor is a woman aged 18 to 35 in good health. The sample comprised central memory CD4+ T cells from blood. V and J are TRBV5-1 and TRBJ2-3; perhaps TRBD1 as D (5 bases). The CDR3 is CASSLGDRSSTDTQYF. The CDR3, as DNA: TGCGCCAGCAGCTTGGGTGACAGATCTAGCACAGATACGCAGTATTTT.